This entry is about one T cell receptor beta chain. Within the sample, other DNA sequences also encode this same CDR3. Using immunoSEQ multiplex PCR, the repertoire was profiled, and TCRdb retains in-frame clones only, with some absent. The sample lists around 60,000 clones, around 90% occurring once. These data originate in a study of T cell changes during pregnancy in multiple sclerosis. The germline CDR1 and CDR2 sequences are SGHRS and YFSETQ. This CDR3 has 15 amino acids. Trimming at V came to 4 bases and at J to 3 bases, leaving 3 bases not matched to a gene. The material sequenced was peripheral blood, taken in the first trimester of pregnancy. The chain couples TRBV5-1 to TRBJ2-7, with 14 bases that match TRBD2. The sequence came from a female donor with multiple sclerosis, enrolled in a pregnancy study. The CDR3 is CASSPGLAGGYEQYF. DNA of the CDR3: TGCGCCAGCAGCCCCGGACTAGCGGGAGGCTACGAGCAGTACTTC.